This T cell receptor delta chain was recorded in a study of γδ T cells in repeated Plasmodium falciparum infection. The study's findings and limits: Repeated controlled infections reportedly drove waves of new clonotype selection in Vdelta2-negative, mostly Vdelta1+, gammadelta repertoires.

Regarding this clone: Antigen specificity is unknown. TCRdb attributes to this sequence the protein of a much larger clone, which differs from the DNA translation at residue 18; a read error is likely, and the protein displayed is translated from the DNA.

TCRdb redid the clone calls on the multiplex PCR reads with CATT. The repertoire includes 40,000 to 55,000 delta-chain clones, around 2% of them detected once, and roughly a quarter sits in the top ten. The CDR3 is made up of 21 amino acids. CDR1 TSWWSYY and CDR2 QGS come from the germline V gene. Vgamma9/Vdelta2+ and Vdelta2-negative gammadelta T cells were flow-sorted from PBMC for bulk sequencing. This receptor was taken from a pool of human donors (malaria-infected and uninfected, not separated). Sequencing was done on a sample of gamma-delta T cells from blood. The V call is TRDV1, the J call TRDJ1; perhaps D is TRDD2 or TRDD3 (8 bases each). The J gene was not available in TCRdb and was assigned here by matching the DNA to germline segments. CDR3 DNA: TGTGCTCTTGGCTTCCTACCCCTGTCGTACTGGGGGCTCCGGTACACCGATGAACTCATCTTT. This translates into CALGFLPLSYWGLRYTDELIF.